These 26 T cell receptor beta chains were sequenced from one sample in a study of identifying expanded T cells in peripheral blood. Profiling relied on immunoSEQ multiplex PCR, and the TCRdb table lists in-frame clones only, not all of them. The sample gives about 110,000 clones, 88% of which show up once; 7.5% to 9.5% is in the top ten. Sequenced sample: blood. Receptor source: a person aged 18-70 years in good health.

The chain couples TRBV28 to TRBJ2-3; possibly TRBD1 for D (5 bases). Germline V CDR1 and CDR2: MDHEN, SYDVKM. The germline V and J ends were trimmed by 6 bases and 1 base, with 14 bases remaining between them. The CDR3 is made up of 15 amino acids. The CDR3 bases are TGTGCCAGCAGGCCCCAGGGTTTTGGCACAGATACGCAGTATTTT. It codes for CASRPQGFGTDTQYF.

This chain links TRBV5-8 with TRBJ1-5; no clear D gene. CDR1 and CDR2 from the germline V gene are SGHTS and YDEGEE. V lost 4 bases, J lost 0 bases, and 5 bases lay in between. This CDR3 region has 13 residues. The CDR3 reads CASSRNSNQPQHF. CDR3 in DNA: TGTGCCAGCAGCCGAAATAGCAATCAGCCCCAGCATTTT.

This clone was found once. V gene TRBV4-1 combines with J gene TRBJ2-7; possibly TRBD1 for D (5 bases). Deletions cut 0 bases from V and 3 bases from J, with 21 bases between. The CDR3 is made up of 18 amino acids. The germline gives CDR1 MGHRA, CDR2 YSYEKL. CDR3 DNA sequence: TGCGCCAGCAGCCAAGATGCCCCGTTGGTTCAGGGCAGCTACGAGCAGTACTTC. Translation: CASSQDAPLVQGSYEQYF.

The V and J genes are TRBV11-3 and TRBJ1-1; D unresolved. The CDR3 totals 13 residues. V was shortened by 2 bases and J by 4 bases, with 8 bases between the two germline ends. Germline CDR1 and CDR2: SGHNT and YENEEA. The CDR3 nucleotides are TGTGCCAGCAGCTTAACGGGGTTCACTGAAGCTTTCTTT. Protein: CASSLTGFTEAFF.

CDR3 in amino acids: CASSGGMGQSSYEQYF. CDR3 DNA sequence: TGTGCCAGTAGTGGAGGAATGGGACAGAGCTCCTACGAGCAGTACTTC. This chain connects TRBV19 to TRBJ2-7; 7 bases match TRBD1. CDR1 is LNHDA, CDR2 SQIVND, per germline (reference sequence). The ends lost 5 bases at V and 0 bases at J; junction bases unmatched: 10. The CDR3 consists of 16 residues.

The rearrangement uses TRBV7-2 and TRBJ2-7; D unresolved. CDR3 length: 13 residues. From germline, CDR1 is SGHTA and CDR2 FQGNSA. V dropped 3 bases and J dropped 2 bases, with 8 bases sitting between them. The CDR3 here is CASSFGSPYEQYF. The DNA of the CDR3 is TGTGCCAGCAGCTTTGGCAGCCCCTACGAGCAGTACTTC.

This rearrangement joins TRBV5-1 to TRBJ1-2; D unresolved. Germline V gives CDR1 SGHRS, CDR2 YFSETQ. V lost 0 bases and J lost 6, with 6 bases in between. The CDR3 sequence is 12 residues long. The CDR3 is CASSLEEDGYTF. DNA for the CDR3: TGCGCCAGCAGCTTGGAGGAGGATGGCTACACCTTC.

J is TRBJ2-3 and V is TRBV19, with TRBD2 matching over 10 bases. The V gene end was trimmed by 1 base and the J gene end by 0 bases; junction bases not matched to a gene: 4. The CDR3 consists of 17 residues. Germline V lookup: CDR1 LNHDA, CDR2 SQIVND (reference sequence). The CDR3 DNA reads as TGTGCCAGTAGTATAGGTACTAGCGGGGTGAGCACAGATACGCAGTATTTT. The encoded protein is CASSIGTSGVSTDTQYF.

The rearrangement uses TRBV19 and TRBJ1-2; the D gene is possibly TRBD1 (6 bases). Per the germline V gene, CDR1 is LNHDA and CDR2 is SQIVND (reference sequence). Trimming took off 4 bases at V and 4 bases at J, with 10 bases between the two ends. The CDR3 is made up of 13 amino acids. CDR3 residues: CASSTRDIYGYTF. The CDR3 DNA is TGTGCCAGTAGTACCCGGGACATCTATGGCTACACCTTC.

V and J are TRBV6-1 and TRBJ1-3; TRBD1 matches 7 bases. Germline lookup yields CDR1 MNHNS and CDR2 SASEGT. CDR3 length: 16 residues. Germline trimming cut 4 bases from V and 0 bases from J; bases unmatched to any gene: 6. CDR3 region: CASSGLGQASGNTIYF. CDR3 sequence (DNA): TGTGCCAGCAGTGGCCTAGGACAGGCCTCTGGAAACACCATATATTTT.

The chain recombines TRBV14 with TRBJ2-1; 7 bases match TRBD1. Unmatched junction bases numbered 3, after V lost 4 bases and J lost 0 bases. Germline V gives CDR1 SGHDN, CDR2 FVKESK. The CDR3 extends over 15 amino acids. CDR3 nucleotide sequence: TGTGCCAGCAGCCCCAGGGGGAGCTCCTACAATGAGCAGTTCTTC. Its translation: CASSPRGSSYNEQFF.

The chain links TRBV19 to TRBJ2-3, with TRBD1 matching over 10 bases. This CDR3 has 16 residues. CDR1 and CDR2 from the germline V gene are LNHDA and SQIVND (reference sequence). The trim removed 5 bases at V and 3 bases at J, leaving 8 bases unmatched. The CDR3 sequence: CASSDPGTGVTDTQYF. The DNA for the CDR3 is TGTGCCAGTAGTGACCCCGGGACAGGGGTGACAGATACGCAGTATTTT. The entire variable domain, with the rest obtained from reference TRBV19 and TRBJ2-3, is as follows: DGGITQSPKYLFRKEGQNVTLSCEQNLNHDAMYWYRQDPGQGLRLIYYSQIVNDFQKGDIAEGYSVSREKKESFPLTVTSAQKNPTAFYLCASSDPGTGVTDTQYFGPGTRLTVL.

The CDR3 bases are TGTGCCAGCAGTTCCCATATTGGACTAGCGGGCACCCAAGAGACCCAGTACTTC. Protein product: CASSSHIGLAGTQETQYF. J is TRBJ2-5 and V is TRBV28, with TRBD2 matching over 11 bases. CDR3 length: 18 amino acids. The V gene's germline CDR1 is MDHEN and CDR2 SYDVKM. V gave up 4 bases and J gave up 1 base; unmatched junction bases: 11.

This clone has just one count. This chain joins TRBV27 and TRBJ2-3; 8 bases are shared with TRBD1. CDR3 size: 16 residues. CDR1 MNHEY and CDR2 SMNVEV come from the germline V gene (reference sequence). The V gene end was trimmed by 5 bases and the J gene end by 2 bases; junction bases not matched to a gene: 9. This CDR3 is CASSRDRTGFTDTQYF. In DNA form, the CDR3 reads TGTGCCAGCAGTAGGGACAGGACCGGATTCACAGATACGCAGTATTTT.

The chain is built from TRBV14 and TRBJ1-1, with D hard to call. The CDR3 is made up of 15 amino acids. Trimming took off 1 base at V and 3 bases at J, with 12 bases between the two ends. Looked up from germline, CDR1 is SGHDN and CDR2 is FVKESK. CDR3 nucleotide sequence: TGTGCCAGCAGCCAAGGACACCCGAGGGACACTGAAGCTTTCTTT. Protein: CASSQGHPRDTEAFF.

The chain carries TRBV6-6 and TRBJ1-4, with 7 bases aligning to TRBD1. The CDR3 extends over 14 amino acids. Germline CDR1 reads MNHNY; CDR2 reads SVGAGI (reference sequence). V was clipped by 6 bases and J by 8 bases; unmatched bases: 9. The DNA for the CDR3 is TGTGCCAGCAGGGCGGACAGGTCACGGGAAAAACTGTTTTTT. The encoded protein is CASRADRSREKLFF.

This chain joins TRBV6-5 and TRBJ2-1; D not resolved. Germline V lookup: CDR1 MNHEY, CDR2 SVGAGI. Trimming cost V 0 bases and J 8 bases, with 11 bases left between them. This CDR3 has 14 residues. The DNA for the CDR3 is TGTGCCAGCAGTTACTCCTGGAGCGTCGATGAGCAGTTCTTC. It specifies CASSYSWSVDEQFF.

This clone was seen just once. This chain uses TRBV5-1 with TRBJ2-3; D assignment may be TRBD1 or TRBD2 (6 bases each). CDR3 length equals 17 residues. With 4 bases removed from V and 2 bases from J, the gap between germline ends came to 20 bases. Looked up from germline, CDR1 is SGHRS and CDR2 is YFSETQ. The CDR3 sequence is CASSRGDTSPSTDTQYF. The CDR3 nucleotides are TGCGCCAGCAGCCGAGGGGACACTAGCCCCTCCACAGATACGCAGTATTTT.

The chain couples TRBV7-3 to TRBJ2-3; TRBD2 might be the D (6 bases). The CDR3 runs to 13 residues. Per germline, CDR1 SGHTA and CDR2 FQGTGA. Trimming took off 5 bases at V and 2 bases at J, with 8 bases between the two ends. For the CDR3, the DNA is TGTGCCAGCAGCCCGGGGGTCACAGATACGCAGTATTTT. This gives the protein CASSPGVTDTQYF.

The genes are TRBV7-2 and TRBJ2-7, with 12 bases fitting TRBD2. CDR3 length: 16 residues. V gave up 5 bases and J gave up 4 bases; unmatched junction bases: 9. Germline V gene sequence: CDR1 SGHTA, CDR2 FQGNSA. Here the CDR3 reads CASSLFSSGGAYEQYF. In DNA, the CDR3 is TGTGCCAGCAGCCTCTTCTCTAGCGGGGGGGCATACGAGCAGTACTTC.

This sequence joins TRBV6-5 and TRBJ2-2; D unresolved. The CDR3 runs to 13 residues. Germline V gene sequence: CDR1 MNHEY, CDR2 SVGAGI. Trimming removed 6 bases at V and 6 bases at J, with 11 bases between. Written as DNA, the CDR3 is TGTGCCAGCAGGCCTGTGGGTGCCGGGGAGCTGTTTTTT. This encodes CASRPVGAGELFF.

The count of this clone is one. The chain employs TRBV9 and TRBJ1-1; D not certain. The length of the CDR3 is 14 residues. CDR1 and CDR2 (germline): SGDLS, YYNGEE. Trimming shortened V by 3 bases and J by 6 bases, and 15 bases separated the two germline ends. CDR3 coding DNA: TGTGCCAGCAGCGCCTACTCCTATTCGTCTGAAGCTTTCTTT. This sequence encodes CASSAYSYSSEAFF.

The V and J genes are TRBV5-1 and TRBJ2-7; the D gene is possibly TRBD1 (5 bases). V gave up 5 bases and J gave up 5 bases, with 17 bases separating them. CDR1 is SGHRS, CDR2 YFSETQ, per germline. This CDR3 region has 14 residues. In nucleotides, the CDR3 is TGCGCCAGCAGTGTATACCAGGGTTCCAACGAGCAGTACTTC. This gives the protein CASSVYQGSNEQYF.

As concerns this clone: Distinct nucleotide sequences in the sample also encode this CDR3. The chain is built from TRBV14 and TRBJ2-5; D is unclear. CDR1 is SGHDN, CDR2 FVKESK, per germline. V lost 1 base, J lost 5 bases, and 2 bases lay in between. The CDR3 runs 11 residues. CDR3 bases: TGTGCCAGCAGCCAAGCTGAGACCCAGTACTTC. Its translation is CASSQAETQYF.

The rearrangement joins TRBV4-3 to TRBJ2-3; a possible D gene is TRBD2 (6 bases). V lost 4 bases to trimming and J lost 5 bases, with 13 bases between them. The CDR3 is made up of 14 amino acids. The germline V gene has CDR1 LGHNA and CDR2 YSLEER. The CDR3, as DNA: TGCGCCAGCAGCCTACGCCCCGGGGGAGATACGCAGTATTTT. Translating gives CASSLRPGGDTQYF.

This clone was seen a handful of times. The V call is TRBV7-2, the J call TRBJ1-3, with D unresolved. With 5 bases removed from V and 4 bases from J, the gap between germline ends came to 15 bases. Germline loops: CDR1 SGHTA, CDR2 FQGNSA. The CDR3 has 15 amino acids. CDR3 loop: CASSPQTSRGNTIYF. The CDR3, as DNA: TGTGCCAGCAGCCCGCAGACATCGCGCGGAAACACCATATATTTT.